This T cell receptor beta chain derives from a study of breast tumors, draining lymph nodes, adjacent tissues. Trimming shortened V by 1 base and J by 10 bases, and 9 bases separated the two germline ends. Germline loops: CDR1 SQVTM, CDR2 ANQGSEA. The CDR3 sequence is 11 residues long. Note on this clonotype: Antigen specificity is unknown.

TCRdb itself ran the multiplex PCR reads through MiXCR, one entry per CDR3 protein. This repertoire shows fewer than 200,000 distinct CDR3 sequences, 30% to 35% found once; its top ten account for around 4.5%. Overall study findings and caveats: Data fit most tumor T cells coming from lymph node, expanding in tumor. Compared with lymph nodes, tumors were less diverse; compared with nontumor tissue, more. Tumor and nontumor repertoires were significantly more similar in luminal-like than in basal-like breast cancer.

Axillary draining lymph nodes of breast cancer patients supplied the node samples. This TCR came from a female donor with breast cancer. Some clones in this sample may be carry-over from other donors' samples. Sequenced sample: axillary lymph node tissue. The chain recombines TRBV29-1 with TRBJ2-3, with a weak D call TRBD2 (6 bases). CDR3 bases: TGCAGCGTTGAAGGGTGGGAGGCGCAGTATTTT. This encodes CSVEGWEAQYF.